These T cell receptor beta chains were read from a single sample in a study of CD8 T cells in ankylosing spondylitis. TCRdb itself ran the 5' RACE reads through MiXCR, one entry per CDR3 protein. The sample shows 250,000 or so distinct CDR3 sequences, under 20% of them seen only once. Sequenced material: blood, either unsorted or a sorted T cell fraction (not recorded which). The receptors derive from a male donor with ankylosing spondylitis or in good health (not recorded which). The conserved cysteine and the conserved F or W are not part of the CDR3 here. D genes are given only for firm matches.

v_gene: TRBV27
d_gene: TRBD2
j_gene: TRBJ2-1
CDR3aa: ASSATSGSFREQF

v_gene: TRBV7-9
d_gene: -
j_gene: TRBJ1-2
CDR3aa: ASSPLGGELDYGYT

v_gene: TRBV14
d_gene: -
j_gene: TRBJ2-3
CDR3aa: ASSLKRTSVREGTDTQY

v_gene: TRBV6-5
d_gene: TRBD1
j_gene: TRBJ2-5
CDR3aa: ASSYTGGLQETQY

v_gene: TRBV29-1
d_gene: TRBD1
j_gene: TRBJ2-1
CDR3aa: SVRGTGTNNEQF

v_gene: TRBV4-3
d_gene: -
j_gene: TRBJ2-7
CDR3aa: ASSQDRDSGYEQY

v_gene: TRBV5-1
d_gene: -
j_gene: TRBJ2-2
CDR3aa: ASSPLGSYTGELF

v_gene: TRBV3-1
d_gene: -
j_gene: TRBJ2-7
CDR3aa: ASSSTGYEQY

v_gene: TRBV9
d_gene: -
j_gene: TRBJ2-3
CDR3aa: ASSVWY

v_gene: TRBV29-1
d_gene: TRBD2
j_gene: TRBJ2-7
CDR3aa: SVAGGRAYEQY

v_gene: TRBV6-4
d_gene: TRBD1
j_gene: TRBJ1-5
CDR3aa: ASSPNKLKPDRGNQPQH

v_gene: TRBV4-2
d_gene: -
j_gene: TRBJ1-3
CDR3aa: ASSLFTGPGTIY

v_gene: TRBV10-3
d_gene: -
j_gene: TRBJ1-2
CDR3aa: AISENSRGSPYGYT

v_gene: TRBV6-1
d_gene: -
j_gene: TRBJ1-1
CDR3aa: ASSLPFGNTEAF

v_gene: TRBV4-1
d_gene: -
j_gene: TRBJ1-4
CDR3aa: ASSQDHWVWEKLF

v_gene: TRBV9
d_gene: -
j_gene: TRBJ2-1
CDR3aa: ASSVSPRELLYNEQF

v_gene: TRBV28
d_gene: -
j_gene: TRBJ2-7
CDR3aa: ASTRAMGYEQY

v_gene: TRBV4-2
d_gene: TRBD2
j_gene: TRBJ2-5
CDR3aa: ASSPSGLAYQETQY

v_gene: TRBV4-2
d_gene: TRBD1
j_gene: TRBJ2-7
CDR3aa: ASSQGRDSDYEQY

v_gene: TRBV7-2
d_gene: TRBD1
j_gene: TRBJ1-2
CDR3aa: ASSRRTGGVDNYGYT

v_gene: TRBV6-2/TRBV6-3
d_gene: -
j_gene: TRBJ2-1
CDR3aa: ASSYRQTYLYNEQF

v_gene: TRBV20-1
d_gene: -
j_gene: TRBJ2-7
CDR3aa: SAPSFYRETYEQY

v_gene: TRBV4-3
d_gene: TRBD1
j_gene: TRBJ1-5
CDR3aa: ASSQDIGTGYSNQPQH

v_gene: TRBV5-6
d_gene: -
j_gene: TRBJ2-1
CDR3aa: ASSAIASYNEQF

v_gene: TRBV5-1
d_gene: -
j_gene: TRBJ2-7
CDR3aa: ASSLNFYEQY

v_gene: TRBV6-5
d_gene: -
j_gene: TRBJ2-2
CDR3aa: ASSYLLGAGELF

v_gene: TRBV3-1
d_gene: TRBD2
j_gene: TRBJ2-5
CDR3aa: ASSPSGLAGVETQY

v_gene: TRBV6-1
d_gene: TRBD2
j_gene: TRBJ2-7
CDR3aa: ASRILAGGSYEQY

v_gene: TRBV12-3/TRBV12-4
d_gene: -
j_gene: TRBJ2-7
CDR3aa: ASSSLAPTYEQY

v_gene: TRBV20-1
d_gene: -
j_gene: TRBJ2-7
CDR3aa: SARDHRGGVGTEQY

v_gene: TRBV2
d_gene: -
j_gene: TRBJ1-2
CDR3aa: ASVLAGPDYGYT

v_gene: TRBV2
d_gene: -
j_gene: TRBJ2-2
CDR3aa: ASSEGKGDGGELF

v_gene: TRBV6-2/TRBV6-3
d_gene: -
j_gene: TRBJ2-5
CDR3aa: ASEGETQY

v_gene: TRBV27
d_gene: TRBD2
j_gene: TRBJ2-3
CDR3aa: ASSSPPGPGRDTQY

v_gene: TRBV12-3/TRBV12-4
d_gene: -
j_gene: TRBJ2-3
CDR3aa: ASFIGLGPTDTQY

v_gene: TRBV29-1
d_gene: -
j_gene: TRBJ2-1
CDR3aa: SVAAPWGPYNEQF

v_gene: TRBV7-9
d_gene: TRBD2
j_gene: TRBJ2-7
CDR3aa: ASSLFVVAGGNEQY

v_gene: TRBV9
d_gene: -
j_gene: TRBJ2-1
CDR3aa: ASSGNPENEQF

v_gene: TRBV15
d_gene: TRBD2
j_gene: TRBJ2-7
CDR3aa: ATSREVAGRYEQY

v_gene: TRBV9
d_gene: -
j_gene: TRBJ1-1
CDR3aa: ASSVGKGLGTEAF

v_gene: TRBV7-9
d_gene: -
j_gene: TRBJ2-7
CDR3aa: ASSPLGSLEPYEQY

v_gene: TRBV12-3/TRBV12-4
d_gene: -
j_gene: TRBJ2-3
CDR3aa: ASSELATTDTQY

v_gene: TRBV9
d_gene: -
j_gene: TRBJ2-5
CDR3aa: ASSGEGLAQETQY

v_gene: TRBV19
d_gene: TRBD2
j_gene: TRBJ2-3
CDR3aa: ASSMTSGIYTDTQY

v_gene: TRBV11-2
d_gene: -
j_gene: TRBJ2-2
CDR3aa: ASSLQPAGELF

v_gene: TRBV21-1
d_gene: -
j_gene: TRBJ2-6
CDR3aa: ASSHRDRVSGANVLT

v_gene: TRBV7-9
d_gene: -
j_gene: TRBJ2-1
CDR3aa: ASSLAGTSNEQF

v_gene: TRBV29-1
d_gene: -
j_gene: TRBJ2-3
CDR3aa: SVEASAHTDTQY

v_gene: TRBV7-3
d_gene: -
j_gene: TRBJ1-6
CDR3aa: ASSLLPGHDNSPLH

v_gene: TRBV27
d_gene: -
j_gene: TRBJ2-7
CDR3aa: ASSFGLGSSYEQY

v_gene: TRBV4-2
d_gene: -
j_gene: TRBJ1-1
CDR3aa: ASSPVDGDMNTEAF

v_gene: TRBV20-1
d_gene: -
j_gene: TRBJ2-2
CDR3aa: SARDPTVGTGEPF

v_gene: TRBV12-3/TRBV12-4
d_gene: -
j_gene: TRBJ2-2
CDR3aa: ASSVPSNTGELF

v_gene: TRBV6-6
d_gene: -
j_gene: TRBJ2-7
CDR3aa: ASSPAVIYEQY